The 7 T cell receptor beta chains below all came from one sample that was sequenced in a study of OX40 agonist ivuxolimab in advanced cancers. The table came from immunoSEQ multiplex PCR; TCRdb's copy has only in-frame clones and leaves some out. The repertoire holds tens of thousands of clones, 85% to 90% seen once, with approximately 11% in the top ten. The material sequenced was CD4+ or CD8+ T cells sorted from blood, taken in a trial of the OX40 agonist ivuxolimab. The source of these receptors is an adult with an advanced solid tumor such as melanoma, head and neck, liver or kidney cancer.

This rearrangement joins TRBV19 to TRBJ2-1; D might be TRBD1 (6 bases). Trimming removed 0 bases at V and 6 bases at J, with 9 bases between. CDR1 and CDR2 (germline): LNHDA, SQIVND (reference sequence). The CDR3 length is 14 residues. The CDR3, as DNA: TGTGCCAGTAGTATAGATTGGGGGCCCAATGAGCAGTTCTTC. This translates into CASSIDWGPNEQFF.

This clone was seen a single time. The V gene is TRBV19, the J gene TRBJ2-7; D gene uncertain. Germline V gene lookup returns CDR1 LNHDA and CDR2 SQIVND (reference sequence). The length of the CDR3 is 12 residues. Between the trimmed V and J ends, which lost 6 bases and 10 bases, there was a span of 16 bases. The CDR3 DNA follows: TGTGCCAGTAGGAGCCCCGTGATGGAACAGTACTTC. Protein: CASRSPVMEQYF.

This chain uses TRBV4-1 with TRBJ1-4; 8 nucleotides match TRBD1. The CDR3 length is 18 residues. V gave up 4 bases and J gave up 0 bases; unmatched junction bases: 10. Germline V lookup: CDR1 MGHRA, CDR2 YSYEKL. The CDR3 sequence is CASSPQGATTTTNEKLFF. The CDR3 nucleotides are TGCGCCAGCAGCCCCCAGGGGGCCACGACTACAACTAATGAAAAACTGTTTTTT.

V gene TRBV28 combines with J gene TRBJ1-1; no clear D gene. This CDR3 contains 17 residues. CDR1 is MDHEN, CDR2 SYDVKM, per germline. The V end lost 3 bases, the J end lost 3 bases, and 20 bases lay between the germline ends. In nucleotides, the CDR3 is TGTGCCAGCAGTTTTTTTCCCGTGAGGGTATCGGACACTGAAGCTTTCTTT. It specifies CASSFFPVRVSDTEAFF.

The rearrangement links TRBV19 to TRBJ2-1; 7 nucleotides line up with TRBD2. Per germline, CDR1 LNHDA and CDR2 SQIVND (reference sequence). This CDR3 has 16 residues. Trimming cost V 6 bases and J 0 bases; bases outside gene matches: 8. CDR3 sequence reads: CASSGTSAHSYNEQFF. CDR3 sequence (DNA): TGTGCCAGTAGCGGAACTAGCGCACACTCCTACAATGAGCAGTTCTTC.

The J gene is TRBJ1-4, the V gene TRBV27; 8 nucleotides match TRBD1. This CDR3 contains 15 residues. After removal of 6 bases from V and 8 bases from J, the junction contained 11 bases not matched to a gene. CDR1 is MNHEY, CDR2 SMNVEV, per germline (reference sequence). The CDR3 sequence: CASSTSGTGHEKLFF. As DNA, the CDR3 is TGTGCCAGCAGCACATCCGGGACAGGCCACGAAAAACTGTTTTTT. Combining the CDR3 with reference TRBV27 and TRBJ1-4 gives the whole variable domain EAQVTQNPRYLITVTGKKLTVTCSQNMNHEYMSWYRQDPGLGLRQIYYSMNVEVTDKGDVPEGYKVSRKEKRNFPLILESPSPNQTSLYFCASSTSGTGHEKLFFGSGTQLSVL.

V usage is TRBV28 and J usage is TRBJ2-1, with D maybe TRBD2 (5 bases). With 4 bases removed from V and 7 bases from J, the gap between germline ends came to 17 bases. The CDR3 has 15 amino acids. Germline V gene sequence: CDR1 MDHEN, CDR2 SYDVKM. In DNA, the CDR3 is TGTGCCAGCAGTTCCGGGGTCCTCTCCGGGAATGAGCAGTTCTTC. Translated: CASSSGVLSGNEQFF.